Following are 9 T cell receptor beta chains from one sample sequenced in a study of cytomegalovirus exposure and HLA in healthy donors. The PCR used 60 Vbeta and 13 Jbeta primers. The method was immunoSEQ multiplex PCR; TCRdb's version includes in-frame clones alone and lacks a portion of them. Among fewer than 200,000 clones, about 72% were seen once, and the ten largest hold 2% to 2.5%. Sequencing input: PBMCs. The receptors stem from a human donor in good health.

This rearrangement joins TRBV7-3 to TRBJ1-2; TRBD1 matches at 8 bases. CDR3 length: 16 residues. CDR1 is SGHTA, CDR2 FQGTGA, per germline. V gave up 4 bases and J gave up 2 bases; unmatched junction bases: 9. The CDR3 DNA is TGTGCCAGCAGCTCCGCACCCAGGGACAGGAACTATGGCTACACCTTC. As protein: CASSSAPRDRNYGYTF.

The V and J genes are TRBV29-1 and TRBJ2-7; perhaps TRBD2 as D (6 bases). The germline V and J ends were trimmed by 7 bases and 3 bases, with 16 bases remaining between them. The CDR3 contains 13 residues. Germline loops: CDR1 SQVTM, CDR2 ANQGSEA. The CDR3 DNA follows: TGCAGCGGAGGGACTCCCGGGAGCTACGAGCAGTACTTC. This gives the protein CSGGTPGSYEQYF.

The chain joins TRBV5-1 to TRBJ2-5; TRBD1 is a possible D gene (7 bases). CDR1 is SGHRS, CDR2 YFSETQ, per germline. V was cut by 2 bases and J by 3 bases, with 17 bases left in between. CDR3 length: 16 amino acids. The CDR3 DNA follows: TGCGCCAGCAGCTTAAGGCCCACAGGGGAGGAAGAGACCCAGTACTTC. Protein sequence: CASSLRPTGEEETQYF.

Notes on this clone: Compared with germline, one end of the junction differs, possibly owing to a read error. V usage is TRBV7-9 and J usage is TRBJ2-7; 9 bases are shared with TRBD1. The CDR3 runs 15 residues. Germline values: CDR1 SEHNR, CDR2 FQNEAQ (reference sequence). CDR3 residues: CSSSSPQGALGEQYF. The CDR3 bases are TGTTCCAGCAGTTCACCACAGGGGGCGCTGGGGGAGCAGTACTTC.

Notes on this clone: One junction end disagrees with the germline gene, perhaps due to a read error. V and J are TRBV7-7 and TRBJ2-2; 14 bases are shared with TRBD2. The CDR3 runs 17 residues. From germline, CDR1 is SSHAT and CDR2 FNYEAQ (reference sequence). The CDR3 spells CASSSATSGGDTGELFF. CDR3 DNA sequence: TGTGCTAGCAGCTCGGCGACTAGCGGGGGGGATACCGGGGAGCTGTTTTTT.

The genes are TRBV20-1 and TRBJ2-7; 8 nucleotides line up with TRBD1. This CDR3 comprises 11 residues. The germline V gene has CDR1 DFQATT and CDR2 SNEGSKA (reference sequence). Unmatched junction bases numbered 2, after V lost 6 bases and J lost 4 bases. The CDR3 loop is CSATGGYEQYF. The CDR3 bases are TGCAGTGCCACAGGGGGATACGAGCAGTACTTC.

This clone was found once. This sequence joins TRBV29-1 and TRBJ1-1; 10 nucleotides align to TRBD1. The CDR3 totals 12 residues. The trim removed 6 bases at V and 5 bases at J, leaving 3 bases unmatched. Germline CDR1 and CDR2: SQVTM and ANQGSEA. The CDR3 loop reads CSVRTGGTEAFF. The CDR3 DNA is TGCAGCGTGCGGACAGGGGGAACTGAAGCTTTCTTT.

CDR3 sequence (DNA): TGCGCCAGCACCGTAGGGACGACAGGGACGGGGGAGACCCAGTACTTC. Its translation: CASTVGTTGTGETQYF. The chain employs TRBV5-1 and TRBJ2-5, with TRBD1 identical over 7 bases. The CDR3 runs 16 residues. The junction had 16 bases not matched to a gene; V was cut back by 6 bases and J by 5 bases. CDR1 and CDR2 from the germline V gene are SGHRS and YFSETQ. Combining the CDR3 with reference TRBV5-1 and TRBJ2-5 gives the whole variable domain KAGVTQTPRYLIKTRGQQVTLSCSPISGHRSVSWYQQTPGQGLQFLFEYFSETQRNKGNFPGRFSGRQFSNSRSEMNVSTLELGDSALYLCASTVGTTGTGETQYFGPGTRLLVL.

The chain links TRBV2 to TRBJ1-1; D uncertain. The CDR3 runs to 15 residues. Germline CDR1 SNHLY, CDR2 FYNNEI. The V end lost 2 bases, the J end lost 2 bases, and 12 bases lay between the germline ends. CDR3 in amino acids: CASSEPLAGNTEAFF. The DNA for the CDR3 is TGTGCCAGCAGTGAACCCCTAGCGGGTAACACTGAAGCTTTCTTT.